Listed below are T cell receptor beta chains from one sample, sequenced in a study of blood T cell repertoires in COVID-19. Sequencing was performed with immunoSEQ multiplex PCR; in TCRdb, only in-frame clones are kept and a portion is missing. The table shows just over 300,000 clones, with approximately 89% occurring only once. Sequenced: peripheral blood. Source of these receptors: a woman aged 25 to 39 with COVID-19, enrolled during active disease. The CDR3 runs from the conserved cysteine through the conserved F or W. D genes are given only for firm matches. Clone size is given for some rows only: seen once, a few or many times, or a class if the clone is expanded.

abundance: many
j_gene: TRBJ2-5
v_gene: TRBV24-1
d_gene: TRBD1
CDR3aa: CATSDAGTEQETQYF
CDR3nt: TGTGCCACCAGTGACGCCGGGACAGAACAAGAGACCCAGTACTTC

abundance: NA
j_gene: TRBJ2-2
v_gene: TRBV9
d_gene: NA
CDR3aa: CASSVMTSGELFF
CDR3nt: TGTGCCAGCAGCGTAATGACTTCAGGGGAGCTGTTTTTT

abundance: NA
j_gene: TRBJ1-2
v_gene: TRBV4-1
d_gene: NA
CDR3aa: CASSQDRIYGYTF
CDR3nt: TGCGCCAGCAGCCAAGACAGGATTTATGGCTACACCTTC

abundance: NA
j_gene: TRBJ1-4
v_gene: TRBV2
d_gene: NA
CDR3aa: CASSHRLRNEKLFF
CDR3nt: TGTGCCAGCAGCCACAGGCTAAGGAATGAAAAACTGTTTTTT

abundance: NA
j_gene: TRBJ2-3
v_gene: TRBV20-1
d_gene: NA
CDR3aa: CSASLGRGTDTQYF
CDR3nt: TGCAGTGCTAGTTTGGGGCGTGGCACAGATACGCAGTATTTT

abundance: NA
j_gene: TRBJ1-5
v_gene: TRBV6-1
d_gene: NA
CDR3aa: CASSGLTGIYSNQPQHF
CDR3nt: TGTGCCAGCAGTGGCTTGACAGGCATTTATAGCAATCAGCCCCAGCATTTT

abundance: NA
j_gene: TRBJ1-1
v_gene: TRBV7-8
d_gene: TRBD1
CDR3aa: CASSPTGATRFPQAFF
CDR3nt: TGTGCCAGCAGCCCCACAGGGGCGACGAGGTTCCCGCAAGCTTTCTTT

abundance: NA
j_gene: TRBJ2-5
v_gene: TRBV5-5
d_gene: NA
CDR3aa: CASSSYDQETQYF
CDR3nt: TGTGCCAGCAGCTCCTACGATCAAGAGACCCAGTACTTC

abundance: NA
j_gene: TRBJ2-6
v_gene: TRBV4-3
d_gene: NA
CDR3aa: CASSQDEGAGANVLTF
CDR3nt: TGCGCCAGCAGCCAAGATGAAGGGGCTGGGGCCAACGTCCTGACTTTC

abundance: NA
j_gene: TRBJ1-6
v_gene: TRBV6-1
d_gene: NA
CDR3aa: CASSEVGVASPLHF
CDR3nt: TGTGCCAGCAGTGAAGTCGGGGTCGCTTCACCCCTCCACTTT

abundance: NA
j_gene: TRBJ1-5
v_gene: TRBV27
d_gene: NA
CDR3aa: CASSQKGVGNQPQHF
CDR3nt: TGTGCCAGCAGTCAAAAGGGGGTCGGCAATCAGCCCCAGCATTTT

abundance: few
j_gene: TRBJ1-1
v_gene: TRBV4-1
d_gene: NA
CDR3aa: CASSHTLRRTEAFF
CDR3nt: TGCGCCAGCAGCCACACATTAAGGAGGACTGAAGCTTTCTTT

abundance: NA
j_gene: TRBJ2-5
v_gene: TRBV5-1
d_gene: NA
CDR3aa: CASSLGGRGGETQYF
CDR3nt: TGCGCCAGCAGCTTGGGAGGTCGAGGTGGAGAGACCCAGTACTTC

abundance: NA
j_gene: TRBJ1-5
v_gene: TRBV4-1
d_gene: NA
CDR3aa: CASSEGHLNSNQPQHF
CDR3nt: TGCGCCAGCAGCGAGGGACACCTTAATAGCAATCAGCCCCAGCATTTT

abundance: NA
j_gene: TRBJ1-4
v_gene: TRBV27
d_gene: NA
CDR3aa: CASSWGGTPNEKLFF
CDR3nt: TGTGCCAGCAGTTGGGGGGGGACACCAAATGAAAAACTGTTTTTT

abundance: NA
j_gene: TRBJ1-1
v_gene: TRBV10-3
d_gene: NA
CDR3aa: CAISESGMNTEAFF
CDR3nt: TGTGCCATCAGTGAATCGGGAATGAACACTGAAGCTTTCTTT

abundance: once
j_gene: TRBJ2-2
v_gene: TRBV6-5
d_gene: NA
CDR3aa: CASRPTGLGGELFF
CDR3nt: TGTGCCAGCAGACCCACAGGGCTGGGCGGGGAGCTGTTTTTT

abundance: NA
j_gene: TRBJ2-1
v_gene: TRBV5-5
d_gene: NA
CDR3aa: CASSAGIAPYNEQFF
CDR3nt: TGTGCCAGCAGCGCCGGGATAGCGCCGTACAATGAGCAGTTCTTC

abundance: once
j_gene: TRBJ2-3
v_gene: TRBV28
d_gene: NA
CDR3aa: CASSPWRDTQYF
CDR3nt: TGTGCCAGCAGCCCCTGGAGGGATACGCAGTATTTT

abundance: NA
j_gene: TRBJ2-1
v_gene: TRBV7-2
d_gene: TRBD2
CDR3aa: CASSPGLAGGNEQFF
CDR3nt: TGTGCCAGCAGCCCTGGACTAGCGGGGGGGAATGAGCAGTTCTTC

abundance: NA
j_gene: TRBJ2-2
v_gene: TRBV7-2
d_gene: NA
CDR3aa: CASSLGGYTGELFF
CDR3nt: TGTGCCAGCAGCTTAGGAGGGTACACCGGGGAGCTGTTTTTT

abundance: NA
j_gene: TRBJ2-7
v_gene: TRBV6-5
d_gene: NA
CDR3aa: CASRPQGGSYEQYF
CDR3nt: TGTGCCAGCAGGCCCCAAGGGGGCTCCTACGAGCAGTACTTC

abundance: NA
j_gene: TRBJ1-2
v_gene: TRBV7-2
d_gene: NA
CDR3aa: CASSLALSDYGYTF
CDR3nt: TGTGCCAGCAGCTTAGCGCTGTCAGACTATGGCTACACCTTC

abundance: NA
j_gene: TRBJ1-5
v_gene: TRBV28
d_gene: NA
CDR3aa: CASVPGQLRQPQHF
CDR3nt: TGTGCCAGCGTACCAGGACAGCTCCGTCAGCCCCAGCATTTT

abundance: NA
j_gene: TRBJ1-6
v_gene: TRBV6-5
d_gene: NA
CDR3aa: CASIPREGANSPLHF
CDR3nt: TGTGCCAGCATCCCCCGGGAGGGCGCTAATTCACCCCTCCACTTT

abundance: NA
j_gene: TRBJ1-4
v_gene: TRBV27
d_gene: TRBD1
CDR3aa: CARTRDSFNGELFF
CDR3nt: TGTGCCAGAACCCGGGACAGCTTTAATGGGGAACTGTTTTTT

abundance: NA
j_gene: TRBJ1-1
v_gene: TRBV7-8
d_gene: NA
CDR3aa: CASSLAGGLEAFF
CDR3nt: TGTGCCAGCAGCTTAGCGGGAGGCCTTGAAGCTTTCTTT

abundance: NA
j_gene: TRBJ1-1
v_gene: TRBV7-2
d_gene: TRBD1
CDR3aa: CASSIQGGYMNTEAFF
CDR3nt: TGTGCCAGCAGCATACAGGGGGGTTACATGAACACTGAAGCTTTCTTT

abundance: NA
j_gene: TRBJ1-1
v_gene: TRBV4-2
d_gene: NA
CDR3aa: CASSADRFNTEAFF
CDR3nt: TGTGCCAGCAGCGCTGACAGGTTTAACACTGAAGCTTTCTTT

abundance: once
j_gene: TRBJ2-3
v_gene: TRBV5-4
d_gene: TRBD1
CDR3aa: CASSVDRGDTQYF
CDR3nt: TGTGCCAGCAGCGTGGACAGGGGAGATACGCAGTATTTT

abundance: once
j_gene: TRBJ1-1
v_gene: TRBV20-1
d_gene: NA
CDR3aa: CSARWATEAFF
CDR3nt: TGCAGTGCCCGATGGGCCACTGAAGCTTTCTTT

abundance: NA
j_gene: TRBJ2-7
v_gene: TRBV20-1
d_gene: TRBD1
CDR3aa: CSASRDRGTSYEQYF
CDR3nt: TGCAGTGCTAGTCGGGACAGGGGGACATCCTACGAGCAGTACTTC